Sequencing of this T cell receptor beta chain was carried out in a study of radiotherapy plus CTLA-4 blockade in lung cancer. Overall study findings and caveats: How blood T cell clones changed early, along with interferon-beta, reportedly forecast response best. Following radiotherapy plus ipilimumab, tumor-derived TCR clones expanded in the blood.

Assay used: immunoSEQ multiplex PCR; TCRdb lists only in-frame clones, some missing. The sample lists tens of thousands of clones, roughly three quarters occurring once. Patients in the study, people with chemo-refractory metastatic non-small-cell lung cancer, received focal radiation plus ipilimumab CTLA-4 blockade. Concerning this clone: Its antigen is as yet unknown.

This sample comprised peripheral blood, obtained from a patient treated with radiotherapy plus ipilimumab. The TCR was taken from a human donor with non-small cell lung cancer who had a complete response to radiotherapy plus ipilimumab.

In DNA form, the CDR3 reads TGTGCCAGCAGTGATCCCTTTCGTGACTATGGCTACACCTTC. Residues: CASSDPFRDYGYTF. V gene TRBV25-1 combines with J gene TRBJ1-2; D is ambiguous. V gave up 3 bases and J gave up 3 bases, with 11 bases separating them. Germline CDR1 MGHDK, CDR2 SYGVNS. The CDR3 runs to 14 residues.